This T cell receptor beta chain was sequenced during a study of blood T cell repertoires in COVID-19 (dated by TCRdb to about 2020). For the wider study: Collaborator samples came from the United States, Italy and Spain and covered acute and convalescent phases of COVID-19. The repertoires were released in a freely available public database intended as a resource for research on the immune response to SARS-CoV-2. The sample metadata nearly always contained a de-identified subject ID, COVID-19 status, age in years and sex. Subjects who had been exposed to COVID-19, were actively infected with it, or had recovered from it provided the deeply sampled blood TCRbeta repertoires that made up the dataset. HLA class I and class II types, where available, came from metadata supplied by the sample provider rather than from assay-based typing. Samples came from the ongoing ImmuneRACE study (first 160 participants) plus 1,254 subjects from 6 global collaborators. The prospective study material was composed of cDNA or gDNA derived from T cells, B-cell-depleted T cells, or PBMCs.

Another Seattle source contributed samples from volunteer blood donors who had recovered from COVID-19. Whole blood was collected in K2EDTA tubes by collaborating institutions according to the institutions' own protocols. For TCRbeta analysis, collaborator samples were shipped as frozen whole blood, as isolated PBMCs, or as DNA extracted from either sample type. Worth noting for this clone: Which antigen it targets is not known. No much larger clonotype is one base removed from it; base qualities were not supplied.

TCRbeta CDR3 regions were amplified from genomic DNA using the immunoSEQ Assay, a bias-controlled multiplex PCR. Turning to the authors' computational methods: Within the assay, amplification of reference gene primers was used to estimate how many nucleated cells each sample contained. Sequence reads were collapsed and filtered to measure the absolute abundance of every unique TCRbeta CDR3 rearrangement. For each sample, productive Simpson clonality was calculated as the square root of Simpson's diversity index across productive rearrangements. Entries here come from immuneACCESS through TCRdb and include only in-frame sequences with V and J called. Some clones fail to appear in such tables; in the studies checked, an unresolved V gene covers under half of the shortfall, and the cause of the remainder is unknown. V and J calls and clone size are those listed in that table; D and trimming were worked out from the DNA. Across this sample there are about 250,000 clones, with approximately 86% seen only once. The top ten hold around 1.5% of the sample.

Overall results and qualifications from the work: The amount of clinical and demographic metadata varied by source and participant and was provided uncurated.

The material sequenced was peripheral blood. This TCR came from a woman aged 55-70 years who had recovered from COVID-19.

This receptor carries the CDR3 CASSPGHDYNSPLHF. The nucleotides read TGCGCCAGCAGCCCGGGACACGACTATAATTCACCCCTCCACTTT. This receptor chain uses TRBV5-1 and TRBJ1-6; the D segment could be TRBD1, given 6 matching bases. The CDR3 has 15 amino acids, counting the end cysteine and phenylalanine. The CDR3 DNA has 45 bases and is translated from base 1. As encoded in the germline V gene, CDR1 is SGHRS while CDR2 is YFSETQ. Trimming costs V 4 bases and J 3 bases, and their ends lie 11 bases apart.